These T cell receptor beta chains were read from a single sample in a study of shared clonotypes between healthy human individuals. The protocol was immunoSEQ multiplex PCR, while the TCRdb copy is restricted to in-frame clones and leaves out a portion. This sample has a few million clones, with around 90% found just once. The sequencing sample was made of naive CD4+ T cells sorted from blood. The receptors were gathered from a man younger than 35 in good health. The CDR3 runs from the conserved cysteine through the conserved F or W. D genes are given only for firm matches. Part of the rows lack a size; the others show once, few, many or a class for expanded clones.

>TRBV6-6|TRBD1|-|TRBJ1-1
TGTGCCAGCACCGGAAGGGGACAGGGATGGACTGAAGCTTTCTTT
CASTGRGQGWTEAFF
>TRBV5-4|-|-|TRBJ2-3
TGTGCCAGCAGCTTGATTTCTGATACGCAGTATTTT
CASSLISDTQYF
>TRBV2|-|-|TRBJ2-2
TGTGCCAGCAGGGCCAGGGCGGCCGGGGAGCTGTTTTTT
CASRARAAGELFF
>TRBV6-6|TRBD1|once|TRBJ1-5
TGTGCCAGCAGTAATGGACAGGGTGGGAATCAGCCCCAGCATTTT
CASSNGQGGNQPQHF
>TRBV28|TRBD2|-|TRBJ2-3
TGTGCCAGCAGCCGGACTAGCGGGATAGACACGCAGTATTTT
CASSRTSGIDTQYF
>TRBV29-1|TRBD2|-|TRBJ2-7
TGCAGCGTCACCGGGACTAGCGCCCTAATCTCCTACGAGCAGTACTTC
CSVTGTSALISYEQYF
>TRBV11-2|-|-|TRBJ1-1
TGTGCCAGCAGCTTAAGCCACGACAGGTCGGGTACTGAAGCTTTCTTT
CASSLSHDRSGTEAFF
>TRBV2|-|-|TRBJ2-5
TGTGCCAGCAGCTGGTTGTACCAAGAGACCCAGTACTTC
CASSWLYQETQYF
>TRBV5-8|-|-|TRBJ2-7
TGTGCCAGCAGCTCCGAAACCTACAGGTTCTCCTACGAGCAGTACTTC
CASSSETYRFSYEQYF
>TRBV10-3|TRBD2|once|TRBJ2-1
TGTGCCATCACCAATAGCGGGGATGAGCAGTTCTTC
CAITNSGDEQFF
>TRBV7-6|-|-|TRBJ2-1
TGTGCCAGCAGCTTGGGTAGGGTCTCCTACAATGAGCAGTTCTTC
CASSLGRVSYNEQFF
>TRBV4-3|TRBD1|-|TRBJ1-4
TGCGCCAGCAGCCCACGACAGGGTGCGGCGTGGGAAAAACTGTTTTTT
CASSPRQGAAWEKLFF
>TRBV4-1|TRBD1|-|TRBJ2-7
TGCGCCAGCAGCCATCCGGGACAGGGGGTCCACGAGCAGTACTTC
CASSHPGQGVHEQYF
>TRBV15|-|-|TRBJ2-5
TGTGCCACCAGCAGAGACCCAACTTTCCAAGAGACCCAGTACTTC
CATSRDPTFQETQYF
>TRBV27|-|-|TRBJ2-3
TGTGCCAGCAGTTACATTAGGCGTGGGGGCACAGATACGCAGTATTTT
CASSYIRRGGTDTQYF
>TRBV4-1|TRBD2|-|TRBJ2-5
TGCGCCAGCAGCCAGGGAGCTAGCGGGGGGGCCGGAGAGACCCAGTACTTC
CASSQGASGGAGETQYF
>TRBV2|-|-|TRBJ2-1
TGTGCCAGCAGTGTTGGGGGCAGGCCAGACGGTGAGCAGTTCTTC
CASSVGGRPDGEQFF
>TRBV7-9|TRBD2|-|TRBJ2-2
TGTGCCAGCAGCTTAATTAGCGGGACCATCGCCGGGGAGCTGTTTTTT
CASSLISGTIAGELFF
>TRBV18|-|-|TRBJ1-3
TGTGCCAGCTCACCTCGGGATCGGAGTGAGGGAATATATTTT
CASSPRDRSEGIYF
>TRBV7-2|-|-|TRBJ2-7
TGTGCCAGCAGCTTACCAGCCGGCTACGAGCAGTACTTC
CASSLPAGYEQYF
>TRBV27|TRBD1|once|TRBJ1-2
TGTGCCAGCAGTCCTGGACAGGGGGGGTACACCTTC
CASSPGQGGYTF
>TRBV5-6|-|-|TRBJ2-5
TGTGCCAGCAGCTTTAGGAGTGGGCAAGAGACCCAGTACTTC
CASSFRSGQETQYF
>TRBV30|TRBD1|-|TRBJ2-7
TGTGCCTGGACATATTGGGGACAGGGGGCCCACGAGCAGTACTTC
CAWTYWGQGAHEQYF